These 26 T cell receptor beta chains share one sample of origin, sequenced in a study of blood T cell repertoires in COVID-19. Sequencing was performed with immunoSEQ multiplex PCR; in TCRdb, only in-frame clones are kept and a portion is missing. This sample has 200,000 to 250,000 clones, with around 90% found just once. The source material was peripheral blood. The origin of the receptors is a young woman who had recovered from COVID-19.

V gene TRBV24-1 combines with J gene TRBJ1-2; no clear D gene. The germline V gene encodes CDR1 KGHDR and CDR2 SFDVKD. This CDR3 is built from 13 residues. Trimming pared 2 bases from V and 1 base from J, leaving 4 bases between. CDR3 region: CATSDYSNYGYTF. CDR3 nucleotide sequence: TGTGCCACCAGTGATTACAGTAACTATGGCTACACCTTC.

The chain links TRBV27 to TRBJ2-7, with a weak D call TRBD1 (6 bases). CDR3 length: 14 amino acids. Trimming left V 6 bases short and J 4 bases short, with 16 bases between. Germline CDR1 and CDR2: MNHEY and SMNVEV (reference sequence). CDR3 residues: CASRTQGFLYEQYF. For the CDR3, the DNA is TGTGCCAGCAGAACTCAGGGGTTCCTTTACGAGCAGTACTTC.

The V and J genes are TRBV27 and TRBJ2-7; D is unclear. Germline CDR1 MNHEY, CDR2 SMNVEV (reference sequence). The CDR3 runs to 12 residues. CDR3 residues: CATRRDGYEQYF. Written as DNA, the CDR3 is TGTGCAACTCGGAGAGATGGATACGAGCAGTACTTC.

The CDR3 nucleotides are TGCAGTGCTAGTTTGTGGGAGAACTATGGCTACACCTTC. It encodes CSASLWENYGYTF. The gene calls are TRBV20-1 and TRBJ1-2; D remains ambiguous. V was shortened by 3 bases and J by 2 bases, with 10 bases between the two germline ends. The CDR3 totals 13 residues. In germline, CDR1 is DFQATT, CDR2 SNEGSKA (reference sequence).

In its sample, this clone was seen once. V is TRBV11-2 and J is TRBJ2-7; D might be TRBD1 (6 bases). Between the trimmed V and J ends, which lost 3 bases and 2 bases, there was a span of 11 bases. The CDR3 is 14 amino acids. CDR1 is SGHAT, CDR2 FQNNGV, per germline. CDR3 in DNA: TGTGCCAGCAGCTTCGCGGACAGAGCCTACGAGCAGTACTTC. Protein: CASSFADRAYEQYF.

The chain combines TRBV5-3 with TRBJ2-7, with a weak D call TRBD2 (6 bases). TRBV5-3 is placed among ORFs of uncertain function. V shed 0 bases and J shed 3 bases, with 31 bases lying between them. The length of the CDR3 is 21 residues. CDR3 in DNA: TGTGCCAGAAGCTTGGGTATTGGAGGAGGGTTCAACCACAGGACTTACTACGAGCAGTACTTC. Residues: CARSLGIGGGFNHRTYYEQYF.

V gene TRBV4-1 combines with J gene TRBJ1-2, with D possibly being TRBD1 (6 bases). CDR1 is MGHRA, CDR2 YSYEKL, per germline. V was trimmed by 1 base and J by 2 bases, leaving 20 bases between them. The CDR3 is made up of 18 amino acids. CDR3 sequence: CASSQVLAGVVRNYGYTF. Written as DNA, the CDR3 is TGCGCCAGCAGCCAAGTTTTGGCAGGGGTTGTTCGAAACTATGGCTACACCTTC.

The CDR3 spells CASSSGQLNWDFNEQFF. CDR3 bases: TGCGCCAGCAGCAGCGGACAGCTCAATTGGGATTTCAATGAGCAGTTCTTC. The chain recombines TRBV5-1 with TRBJ2-1; D is possibly TRBD1 (6 bases). The CDR3 spans 17 residues. CDR1 is SGHRS, CDR2 YFSETQ, per germline. Trimming shortened V by 4 bases and J by 6 bases, and 23 bases separated the two germline ends.

The gene calls are TRBV5-1 and TRBJ2-7; 9 bases fit TRBD1. The V gene end was trimmed by 4 bases and the J gene end by 3 bases; junction bases not matched to a gene: 8. From germline, CDR1 is SGHRS and CDR2 YFSETQ. The CDR3 has 15 residues. The CDR3 DNA follows: TGCGCCAGCAGCACCGGGACAGGGTTTTTCTACGAGCAGTACTTC. It yields the protein CASSTGTGFFYEQYF.

The J gene is TRBJ2-3, the V gene TRBV7-3, with D possibly TRBD1 on 5 matching bases. Germline CDR1 is SGHTA and CDR2 is FQGTGA. The germline V and J ends were trimmed by 2 bases and 5 bases, with 11 bases remaining between them. The CDR3 has 14 residues. DNA of the CDR3: TGTGCCAGCAGCTTATCAGTAAGGGGAGATACGCAGTATTTT. Protein product: CASSLSVRGDTQYF.

This rearrangement joins TRBV19 to TRBJ1-2; TRBD1 matches at 7 bases. Germline CDR1 LNHDA, CDR2 SQIVND (reference sequence). The J segment lost 4 bases and the V segment lost 3 bases, leaving 2 bases of the junction unmatched. The CDR3 covers 13 residues. The CDR3 DNA reads TGTGCCAGTAGTATGGGACAGAGCTATGGCTACACCTTC. It codes for CASSMGQSYGYTF.

The CDR3 bases are TGTGCCACCAGTGACCCCAAATTAGCCAAAAACATTCAGTACTTC. It yields the protein CATSDPKLAKNIQYF. This chain uses TRBV24-1 with TRBJ2-4; D unclear. The CDR3 is 15 residues long. Germline values: CDR1 KGHDR, CDR2 SFDVKD. V lost 4 bases to trimming and J lost 0 bases, with 9 bases between them.

This sequence joins TRBV18 and TRBJ1-4; 9 nucleotides match TRBD1. This CDR3 has 15 residues. The junction had 7 bases not matched to a gene; V was cut back by 3 bases and J by 8 bases. The germline CDR1 and CDR2 sequences are KGHSH and LQKENI. CDR3 nucleotide sequence: TGTGCCAGCTCACCTCCACAGGGGGCGGGCGAAAAACTGTTTTTT. Residues: CASSPPQGAGEKLFF.

The V call is TRBV6-5, the J call TRBJ2-2; 8 bases align to TRBD2. V lost 4 bases, J lost 7 bases, and 8 bases stayed unmatched. The germline gives CDR1 MNHEY, CDR2 SVGAGI. The CDR3 is made up of 15 amino acids. The CDR3 reads CASSSYLAGGGELFF. For the CDR3, the DNA is TGTGCCAGCAGTTCTTACCTAGCGGGCGGCGGGGAGCTGTTTTTT.

This chain uses TRBV2 with TRBJ2-1; 9 bases are shared with TRBD2. Germline-derived CDR1 and CDR2 are SNHLY and FYNNEI. With 5 bases clipped from V and 7 bases from J, the junction kept 21 bases outside the gene matches. The CDR3 runs 19 residues. DNA for the CDR3: TGTGCCAGCAGTCGAGGGCTGAATTCAGCGGGAGGTCTTCGGAATGAGCAGTTCTTC. It translates to CASSRGLNSAGGLRNEQFF.

The chain has TRBV9 and TRBJ2-2; maybe TRBD1 (6 bases). V was cut by 0 bases and J by 1 base, with 10 bases left in between. This CDR3 region has 16 residues. The germline CDR1 and CDR2 sequences are SGDLS and YYNGEE. The CDR3, as DNA: TGTGCCAGCAGCGTAGGTGGGGGCCTGAACACCGGGGAGCTGTTTTTT. Its translation is CASSVGGGLNTGELFF.

This rearrangement joins TRBV25-1 to TRBJ2-7; 8 positions agree with TRBD2. The CDR3 has 14 amino acids. The germline V gene has CDR1 MGHDK and CDR2 SYGVNS. With 3 bases clipped from V and 5 bases from J, the junction kept 6 bases outside the gene matches. CDR3 coding DNA: TGTGCCAGCAGTGACGGGAGGGGGAGGGACGAGCAGTACTTC. Translating gives CASSDGRGRDEQYF.

This sequence joins TRBV6-2 or TRBV6-3 and TRBJ2-5; the D gene is possibly TRBD1 (6 bases). V was pared by 5 bases and J by 3 bases, with 19 bases between. There are 16 residues in the CDR3. The germline CDR1 and CDR2 sequences are MNHEY and SVGEGT. DNA of the CDR3: TGTGCCAGCAGTACCCCCTATAAGGGACAAAAAGAGACCCAGTACTTC. It encodes CASSTPYKGQKETQYF.

This chain joins TRBV19 and TRBJ1-1; perhaps TRBD1 as D (5 bases). This CDR3 has 13 amino acids. Trimming cost V 5 bases and J 1 base, with 8 bases left between them. Germline V gives CDR1 LNHDA, CDR2 SQIVND (reference sequence). Here the CDR3 reads CASSWGGNTEAFF. The CDR3, as DNA: TGTGCCAGTAGTTGGGGGGGGAACACTGAAGCTTTCTTT.

The rearrangement joins TRBV5-4 to TRBJ2-7, with 7 bases that match TRBD1. The germline V gene encodes CDR1 SGHNT and CDR2 YYREEE (reference sequence). The CDR3 is 14 residues long. V lost 2 bases, J lost 2 bases, and 4 bases stayed unmatched. DNA for the CDR3: TGTGCCAGCAGCTTAGAGACAGGGACCTACGAGCAGTACTTC. Its protein is CASSLETGTYEQYF.

The chain is built from TRBV7-3 and TRBJ2-1; D may be TRBD2 (6 bases). The CDR3 is 14 residues long. Germline V gene lookup returns CDR1 SGHTA and CDR2 FQGTGA. V was clipped by 3 bases and J by 5 bases, with 11 bases between them. CDR3 bases: TGTGCCAGCAGCTTGGGCGGGACCCACAATGAGCAGTTCTTC. Translated: CASSLGGTHNEQFF.

The V gene is TRBV5-5, the J gene TRBJ1-1; TRBD1 is a possible D gene (5 bases). The CDR3 consists of 13 residues. Germline V CDR1 and CDR2: SGHKS, YYEKEE (reference sequence). Trimming left V 3 bases short and J 1 base short, with 7 bases between. This CDR3 is CASSSTGNTEAFF. CDR3 bases: TGTGCCAGCAGCTCTACAGGGAACACTGAAGCTTTCTTT.

The chain couples TRBV6-5 to TRBJ2-5; TRBD2 agrees at 11 bases. The junction had 10 bases not matched to a gene; V was cut back by 8 bases and J by 5 bases. Germline V lookup: CDR1 MNHEY, CDR2 SVGAGI. This CDR3 contains 15 residues. CDR3 residues: CASPHSGRAEETQYF. The CDR3 DNA sequence: TGTGCCAGCCCTCATAGCGGGAGGGCCGAGGAGACCCAGTACTTC.

The chain combines TRBV3-1 (or the pseudogene TRBV3-2) with TRBJ2-7; 8 bases match TRBD2. Looked up from germline, CDR1 is LGHDT and CDR2 is YNNKEL (reference sequence). The V and J ends lost 2 bases and 4 bases, in that order; junction bases with no gene match: 7. The CDR3 runs 15 residues. The chain's CDR3 is CASSQFGGRLYEQYF. CDR3 DNA: TGTGCCAGCAGCCAATTCGGCGGGAGGCTGTACGAGCAGTACTTC.

The rearrangement uses TRBV7-2 and TRBJ1-3; D may be TRBD1 (6 bases). V was cut by 4 bases and J by 0 bases, with 16 bases left in between. The CDR3 spans 17 residues. Germline CDR1 reads SGHTA; CDR2 reads FQGNSA. CDR3 loop: CASSSRQEEISGNTIYF. The CDR3 nucleotides are TGTGCCAGCAGCTCCAGACAGGAGGAGATCTCTGGAAACACCATATATTTT.

The rearrangement uses TRBV7-3 and TRBJ1-2; TRBD1 matches 7 bases. The CDR3 has 13 residues. The germline gives CDR1 SGHTA, CDR2 FQGTGA. Losses at the gene ends were 4 bases for V and 4 bases for J; bases not matched to a gene: 3. The DNA of the CDR3 is TGTGCCAGCAGCTCCCGACAGGGCTATGGCTACACCTTC. Translating it yields CASSSRQGYGYTF.